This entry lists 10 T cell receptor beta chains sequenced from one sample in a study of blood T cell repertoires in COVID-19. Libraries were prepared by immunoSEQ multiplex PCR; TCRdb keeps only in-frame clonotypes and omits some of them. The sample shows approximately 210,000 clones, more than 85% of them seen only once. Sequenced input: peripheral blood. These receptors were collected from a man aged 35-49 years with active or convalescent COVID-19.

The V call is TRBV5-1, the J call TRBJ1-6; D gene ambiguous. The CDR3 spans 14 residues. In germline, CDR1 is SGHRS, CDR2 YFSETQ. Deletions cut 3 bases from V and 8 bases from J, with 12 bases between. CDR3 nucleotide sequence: TGCGCCAGCAGCTGGGCAGGTGTTGATTCACCCCTCCACTTT. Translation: CASSWAGVDSPLHF.

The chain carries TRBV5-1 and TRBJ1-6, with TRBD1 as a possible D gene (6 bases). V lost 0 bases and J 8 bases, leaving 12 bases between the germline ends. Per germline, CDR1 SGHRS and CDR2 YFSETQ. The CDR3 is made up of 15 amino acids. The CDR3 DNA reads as TGCGCCAGCAGCTTGGGTCAACAGGGCTATTCACCCCTCCACTTT. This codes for CASSLGQQGYSPLHF. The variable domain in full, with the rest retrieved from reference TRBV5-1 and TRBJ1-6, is KAGVTQTPRYLIKTRGQQVTLSCSPISGHRSVSWYQQTPGQGLQFLFEYFSETQRNKGNFPGRFSGRQFSNSRSEMNVSTLELGDSALYLCASSLGQQGYSPLHFGNGTRLTVT.

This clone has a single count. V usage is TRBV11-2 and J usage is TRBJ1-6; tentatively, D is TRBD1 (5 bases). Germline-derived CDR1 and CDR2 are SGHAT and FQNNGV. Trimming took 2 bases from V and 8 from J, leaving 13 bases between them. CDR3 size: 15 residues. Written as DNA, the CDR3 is TGTGCCAGCAGCTTACGGTGGCAGACAGATTCACCCCTCCACTTT. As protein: CASSLRWQTDSPLHF.

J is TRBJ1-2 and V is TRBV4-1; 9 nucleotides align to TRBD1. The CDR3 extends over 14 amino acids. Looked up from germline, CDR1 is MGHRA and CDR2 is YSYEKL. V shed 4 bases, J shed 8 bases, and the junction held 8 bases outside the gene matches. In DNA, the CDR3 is TGCGCCAGCAGCCGGGAGGACAGGGGAAGAGGCTACACCTTC. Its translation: CASSREDRGRGYTF.

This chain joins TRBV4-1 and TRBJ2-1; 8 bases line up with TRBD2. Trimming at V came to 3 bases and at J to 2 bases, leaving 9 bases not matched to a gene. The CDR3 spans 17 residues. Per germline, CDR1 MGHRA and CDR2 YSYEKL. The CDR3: CASSQGRGGSTYNEQFF. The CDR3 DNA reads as TGCGCCAGCAGCCAGGGACGGGGGGGGTCAACCTACAATGAGCAGTTCTTC.

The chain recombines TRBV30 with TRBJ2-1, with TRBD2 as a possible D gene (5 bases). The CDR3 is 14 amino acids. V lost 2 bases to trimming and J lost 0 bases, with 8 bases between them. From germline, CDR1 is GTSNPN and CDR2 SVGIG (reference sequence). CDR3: CAWSSGASYNEQFF. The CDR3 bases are TGTGCCTGGAGTAGCGGAGCCTCCTACAATGAGCAGTTCTTC.

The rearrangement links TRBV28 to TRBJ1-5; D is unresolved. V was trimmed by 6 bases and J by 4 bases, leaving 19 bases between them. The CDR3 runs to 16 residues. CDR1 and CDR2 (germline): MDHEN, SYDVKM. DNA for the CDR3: TGTGCCAGCAGAAATAAACCCGTGGGCAGAAATCAGCCCCAGCATTTT. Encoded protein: CASRNKPVGRNQPQHF.

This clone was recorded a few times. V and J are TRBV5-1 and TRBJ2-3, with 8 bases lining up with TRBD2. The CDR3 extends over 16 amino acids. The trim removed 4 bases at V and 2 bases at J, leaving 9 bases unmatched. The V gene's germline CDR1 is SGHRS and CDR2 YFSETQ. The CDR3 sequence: CASSTGTSGITDTQYF. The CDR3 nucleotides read TGCGCCAGCAGCACCGGGACTAGTGGGATCACAGATACGCAGTATTTT.

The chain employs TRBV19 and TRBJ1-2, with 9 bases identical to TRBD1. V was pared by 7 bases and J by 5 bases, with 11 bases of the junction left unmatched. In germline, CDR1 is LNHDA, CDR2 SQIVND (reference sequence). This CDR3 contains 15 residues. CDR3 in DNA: TGTGCCAGTAACCCGGACAGGGGCCTTGGGTATGGCTACACCTTC. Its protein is CASNPDRGLGYGYTF.

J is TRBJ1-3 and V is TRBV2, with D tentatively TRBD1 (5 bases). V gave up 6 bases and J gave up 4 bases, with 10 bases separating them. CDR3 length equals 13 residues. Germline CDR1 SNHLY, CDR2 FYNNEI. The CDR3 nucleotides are TGTGCCAGCAGCCCAGGGCTAGGAAACACCATATATTTT. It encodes CASSPGLGNTIYF. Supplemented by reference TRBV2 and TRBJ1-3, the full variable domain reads EPEVTQTPSHQVTQMGQEVILRCVPISNHLYFYWYRQILGQKVEFLVSFYNNEISEKSEIFDDQFSVERPDGSNFTLKIRSTKLEDSAMYFCASSPGLGNTIYFGEGSWLTVV.